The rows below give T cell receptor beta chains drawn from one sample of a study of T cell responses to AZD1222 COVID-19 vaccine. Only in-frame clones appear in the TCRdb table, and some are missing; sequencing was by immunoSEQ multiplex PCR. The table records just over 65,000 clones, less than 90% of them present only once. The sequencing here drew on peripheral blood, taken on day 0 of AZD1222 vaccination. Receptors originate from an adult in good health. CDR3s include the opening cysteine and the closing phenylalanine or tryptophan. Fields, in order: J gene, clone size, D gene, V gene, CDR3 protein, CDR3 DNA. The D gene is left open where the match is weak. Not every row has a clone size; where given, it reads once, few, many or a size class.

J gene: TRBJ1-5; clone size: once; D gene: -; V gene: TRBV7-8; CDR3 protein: CASSYDSGQPQHF; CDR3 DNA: TGTGCCAGCAGCTACGACAGCGGTCAGCCCCAGCATTTT
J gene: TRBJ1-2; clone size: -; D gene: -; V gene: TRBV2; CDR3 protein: CASRDSLHYGYTF; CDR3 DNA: TGTGCCAGCAGGGACAGCCTACACTATGGCTACACCTTC
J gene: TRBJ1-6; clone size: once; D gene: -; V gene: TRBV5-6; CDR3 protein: CASSFAQGRAHNSPLHF; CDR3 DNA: TGTGCCAGCAGCTTCGCGCAGGGTCGGGCCCATAATTCACCCCTCCACTTT
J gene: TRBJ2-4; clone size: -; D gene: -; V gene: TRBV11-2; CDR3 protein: CASSPVLGRVAKNIQYF; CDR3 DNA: TGTGCCAGCAGCCCGGTCCTGGGACGAGTGGCCAAAAACATTCAGTACTTC
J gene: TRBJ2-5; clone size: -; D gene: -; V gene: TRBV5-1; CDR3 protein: CASSLEWGGGRETQYF; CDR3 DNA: TGCGCCAGCAGCTTGGAATGGGGAGGCGGCAGGGAGACCCAGTACTTC
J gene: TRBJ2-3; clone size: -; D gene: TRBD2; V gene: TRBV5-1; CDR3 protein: CASSPGTSGTDTQYF; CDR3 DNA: TGCGCCAGCAGCCCCGGGACTAGCGGCACAGATACGCAGTATTTT
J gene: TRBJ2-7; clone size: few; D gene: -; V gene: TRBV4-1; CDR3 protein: CASSQERGGSYEQYF; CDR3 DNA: TGCGCCAGCAGCCAAGAGCGGGGCGGCTCCTACGAGCAGTACTTC
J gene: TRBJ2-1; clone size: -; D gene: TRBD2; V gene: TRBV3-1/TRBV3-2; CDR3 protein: CATEHSSGGADEQFF; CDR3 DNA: TGTGCCACCGAACATTCTAGCGGGGGGGCCGATGAGCAGTTCTTC
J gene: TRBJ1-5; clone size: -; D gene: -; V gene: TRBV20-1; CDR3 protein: CSASAEGDQPQHF; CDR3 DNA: TGCAGTGCTAGTGCAGAGGGGGATCAGCCCCAGCATTTT
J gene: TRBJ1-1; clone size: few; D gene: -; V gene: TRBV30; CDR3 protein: CAWLPPGRRAEAFF; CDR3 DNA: TGTGCCTGGTTACCCCCGGGAAGACGAGCTGAAGCTTTCTTT
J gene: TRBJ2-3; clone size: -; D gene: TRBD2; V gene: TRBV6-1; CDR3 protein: CASSDAGGTDTQYF; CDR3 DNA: TGTGCCAGCAGTGATGCGGGGGGCACAGATACGCAGTATTTT
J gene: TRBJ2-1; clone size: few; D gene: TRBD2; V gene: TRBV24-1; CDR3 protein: CATSGYGGRAYNEQFF; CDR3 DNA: TGTGCCACCAGTGGTTATGGCGGGAGGGCCTACAATGAGCAGTTCTTC
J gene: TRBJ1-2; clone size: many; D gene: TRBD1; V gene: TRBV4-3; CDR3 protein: CASSHGTGEGLHYGYTF; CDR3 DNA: TGCGCCAGCAGCCATGGGACAGGGGAGGGCCTTCACTATGGCTACACCTTC
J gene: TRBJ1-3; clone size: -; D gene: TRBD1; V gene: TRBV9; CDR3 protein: CASSATQGASGNTIYF; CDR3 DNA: TGTGCCAGCAGCGCCACTCAGGGGGCCTCTGGAAACACCATATATTTT
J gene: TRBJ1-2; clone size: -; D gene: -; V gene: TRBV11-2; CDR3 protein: CASSLRRGDGYTF; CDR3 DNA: TGTGCCAGCAGCTTACGGAGGGGCGACGGCTACACCTTC
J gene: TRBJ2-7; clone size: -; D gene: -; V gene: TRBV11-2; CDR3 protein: CASSTGPRDEQYF; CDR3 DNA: TGTGCCAGCAGCACTGGACCACGAGACGAGCAGTACTTC
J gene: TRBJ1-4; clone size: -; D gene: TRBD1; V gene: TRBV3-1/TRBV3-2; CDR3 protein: CASRPTTGGPFNEKLFF; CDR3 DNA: TGTGCCAGCAGACCCACGACAGGGGGCCCCTTTAATGAAAAACTGTTTTTT
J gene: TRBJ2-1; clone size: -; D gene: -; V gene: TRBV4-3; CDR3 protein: CASSQLPHSYNEQFF; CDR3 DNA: TGCGCCAGCAGCCAACTACCTCACTCCTACAATGAGCAGTTCTTC
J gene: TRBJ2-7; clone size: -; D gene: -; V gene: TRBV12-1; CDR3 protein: CASSFSHRSYEQYF; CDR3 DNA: TGTGCCAGCAGCTTCAGCCACAGATCCTACGAGCAGTACTTC
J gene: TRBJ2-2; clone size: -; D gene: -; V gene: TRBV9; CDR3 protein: CASSLGHPESGELFF; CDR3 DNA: TGTGCCAGCAGCTTGGGACACCCGGAGAGCGGGGAGCTGTTTTTT
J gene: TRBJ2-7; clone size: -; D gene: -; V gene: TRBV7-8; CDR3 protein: CASSGRRDGGSYEQYF; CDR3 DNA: TGTGCCAGCAGCGGCAGACGGGACGGAGGGTCCTACGAGCAGTACTTC
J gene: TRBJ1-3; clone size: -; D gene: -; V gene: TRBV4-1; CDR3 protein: CASSQGLGNTIYF; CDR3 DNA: TGCGCCAGCAGCCAAGGCTTGGGAAACACCATATATTTT
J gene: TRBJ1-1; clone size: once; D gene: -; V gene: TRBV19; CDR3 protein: CASNWAGLKTEAFF; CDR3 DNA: TGTGCCAGTAATTGGGCAGGGTTAAAGACTGAAGCTTTCTTT
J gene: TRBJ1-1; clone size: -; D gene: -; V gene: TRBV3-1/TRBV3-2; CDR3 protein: CASSQVGGGTEAFF; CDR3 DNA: TGTGCCAGCAGCCAAGTCGGTGGAGGGACTGAAGCTTTCTTT
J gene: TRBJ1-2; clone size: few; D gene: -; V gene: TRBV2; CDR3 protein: CASRDGTNYGYTF; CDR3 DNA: TGTGCCAGCAGAGACGGCACCAACTATGGCTACACCTTC
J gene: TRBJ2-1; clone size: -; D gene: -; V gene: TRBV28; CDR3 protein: CASNKQGRDEQFF; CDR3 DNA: TGTGCCAGCAATAAACAGGGCAGGGATGAGCAGTTCTTC
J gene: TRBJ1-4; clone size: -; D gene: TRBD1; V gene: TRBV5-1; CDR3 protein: CASSFRAGGRSTNEKLFF; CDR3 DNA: TGCGCCAGCAGCTTCCGTGCAGGGGGCAGGTCAACTAATGAAAAACTGTTTTTT
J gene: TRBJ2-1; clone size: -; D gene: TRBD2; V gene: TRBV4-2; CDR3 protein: CASSQAGLAGVTYNEQFF; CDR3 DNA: TGTGCCAGCAGCCAAGCGGGACTAGCGGGAGTCACCTACAATGAGCAGTTCTTC
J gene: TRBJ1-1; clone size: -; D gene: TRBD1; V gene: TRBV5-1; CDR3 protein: CASSPGTGLDTEAFF; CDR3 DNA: TGCGCCAGCAGCCCCGGGACAGGACTGGACACTGAAGCTTTCTTT
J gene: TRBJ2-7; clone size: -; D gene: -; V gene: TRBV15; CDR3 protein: CATSRDRGRTGYEQYF; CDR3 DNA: TGTGCCACCAGCAGAGATCGGGGCCGTACGGGCTACGAGCAGTACTTC
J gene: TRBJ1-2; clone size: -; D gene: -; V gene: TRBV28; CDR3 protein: CASSVTARSNYGYTF; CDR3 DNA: TGTGCCAGCAGCGTCACAGCCAGATCTAACTATGGCTACACCTTC
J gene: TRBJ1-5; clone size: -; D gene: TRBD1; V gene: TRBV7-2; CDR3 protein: CASSFDRAIGRQHF; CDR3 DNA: TGTGCCAGCAGCTTTGACAGGGCCATCGGTCGCCAGCATTTT
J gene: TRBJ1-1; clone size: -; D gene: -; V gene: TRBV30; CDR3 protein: CAWSVKGGTEAFF; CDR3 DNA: TGTGCCTGGAGTGTCAAGGGGGGGACTGAAGCTTTCTTT
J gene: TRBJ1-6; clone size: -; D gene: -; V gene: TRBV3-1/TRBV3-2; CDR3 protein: CASSPPGESLHF; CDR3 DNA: TGTGCCAGCAGCCCCCCAGGGGAATCCCTCCACTTT
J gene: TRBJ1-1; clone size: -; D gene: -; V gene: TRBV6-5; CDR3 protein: CAVRQVNTEAFF; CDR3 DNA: TGTGCCGTTCGACAGGTGAACACTGAAGCTTTCTTT
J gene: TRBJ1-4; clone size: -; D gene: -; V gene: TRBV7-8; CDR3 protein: CASSPTLRGDGLNEKLFF; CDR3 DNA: TGTGCCAGCAGCCCTACTCTCAGGGGAGATGGGCTTAATGAAAAACTGTTTTTT
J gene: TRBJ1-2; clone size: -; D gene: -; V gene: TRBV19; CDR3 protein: CASTPTGSSYGYTF; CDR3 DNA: TGTGCCAGTACTCCTACAGGGTCTTCCTATGGCTACACCTTC
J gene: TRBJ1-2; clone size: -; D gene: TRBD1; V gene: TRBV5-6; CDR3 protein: CASSRMASTGGVYGYTF; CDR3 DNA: TGTGCCAGCAGCCGAATGGCGTCGACAGGGGGCGTCTATGGCTACACCTTC
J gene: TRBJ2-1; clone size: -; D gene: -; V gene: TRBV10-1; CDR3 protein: CASSDDEGSYNEQFF; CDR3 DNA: TGCGCCAGCAGTGATGACGAGGGCAGCTACAATGAGCAGTTCTTC
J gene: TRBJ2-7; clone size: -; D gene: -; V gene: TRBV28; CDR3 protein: CASSGRHKEQYF; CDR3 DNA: TGTGCCAGCAGCGGGCGACACAAGGAGCAGTACTTC
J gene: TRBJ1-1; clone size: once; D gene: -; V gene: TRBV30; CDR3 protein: CAWTWGYGTEAFF; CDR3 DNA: TGTGCCTGGACATGGGGGTACGGCACTGAAGCTTTCTTT